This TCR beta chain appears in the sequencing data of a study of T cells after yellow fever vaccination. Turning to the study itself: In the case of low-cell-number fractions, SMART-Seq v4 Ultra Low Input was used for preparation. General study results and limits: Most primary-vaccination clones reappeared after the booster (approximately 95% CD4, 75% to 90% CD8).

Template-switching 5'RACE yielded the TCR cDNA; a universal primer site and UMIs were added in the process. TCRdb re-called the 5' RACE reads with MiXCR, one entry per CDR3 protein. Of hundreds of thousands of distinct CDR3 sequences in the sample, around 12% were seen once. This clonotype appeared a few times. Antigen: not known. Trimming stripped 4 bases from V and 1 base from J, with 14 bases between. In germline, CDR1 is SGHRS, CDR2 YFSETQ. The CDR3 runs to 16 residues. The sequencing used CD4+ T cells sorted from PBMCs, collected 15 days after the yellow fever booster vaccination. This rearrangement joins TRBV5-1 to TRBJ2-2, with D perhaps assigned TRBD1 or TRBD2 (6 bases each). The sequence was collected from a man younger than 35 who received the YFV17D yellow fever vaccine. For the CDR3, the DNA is TGCGCCAGCAGCGGGGGGCCCCTCTTGAACACCGGGGAGCTGTTTTTT. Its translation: CASSGGPLLNTGELFF.